Each of the 13 T cell receptor beta chains below was sequenced from the same sample in a study of cytomegalovirus exposure and HLA in healthy donors. This PCR relied on a set of 60 Vbeta primers and 13 Jbeta primers. Generated by immunoSEQ multiplex PCR, the TCRdb table keeps only in-frame clones and is missing some. The sample carries roughly 86,000 clones, more than 55% recorded once. Sample: PBMCs. These receptors came from a woman aged 50 to 60 in good health and CMV-seropositive.

The chain links TRBV6-1 to TRBJ2-3; TRBD2 aligns across 7 bases. CDR1 and CDR2 (germline): MNHNS, SASEGT. V lost 3 bases and J lost 3; bases outside the gene matches: 12. The CDR3 totals 17 residues. CDR3 amino acids: CASSDGWGSGGTDTQYF. The CDR3, as DNA: TGTGCCAGCAGTGACGGTTGGGGCTCGGGAGGTACAGATACGCAGTATTTT.

Points on this clone: One junction end disagrees with the germline gene, perhaps due to a read error. The rearrangement links TRBV5-8 to TRBJ1-4, with unresolved D. The CDR3 runs 11 residues. Germline CDR1 and CDR2: SGHTS and YDEGEE. The CDR3 DNA follows: TGTGCCAGCAGCCTGGGAGGGCCTCCCAATTTT. It encodes CASSLGGPPNF. Combining the CDR3 with reference TRBV5-8 and TRBJ1-4 gives the whole variable domain EAGVTQSPTHLIKTRGQQATLRCSPISGHTSVYWYQQALGLGLQFLLWYDEGEERNRGNFPPRFSGRQFPNYSSELNVNALELEDSALYLCASSLGGPPNFGSGTQLSVL.

This rearrangement joins TRBV11-2 to TRBJ1-1; D perhaps matches TRBD1 (5 bases). Germline V gene sequence: CDR1 SGHAT, CDR2 FQNNGV. The CDR3 length is 15 residues. V was clipped by 6 bases and J by 5 bases, with 19 bases between them. This chain's CDR3 is CASSPRGGLGTEAFF. The CDR3 DNA sequence: TGTGCCAGCAGTCCTAGGGGAGGGCTCGGGACTGAAGCTTTCTTT. The full variable domain, completed using reference TRBV11-2 and TRBJ1-1, is EAGVAQSPRYKIIEKRQSVAFWCNPISGHATLYWYQQILGQGPKLLIQFQNNGVVDDSQLPKDRFSAERLKGVDSTLKIQPAKLEDSAVYLCASSPRGGLGTEAFFGQGTRLTVV.

The genes are TRBV27 and TRBJ1-6; D perhaps matches TRBD1 (6 bases). The CDR3 sequence is 16 residues long. Germline assignment: CDR1 MNHEY and CDR2 SMNVEV (reference sequence). V was clipped by 4 bases and J by 9 bases, with 19 bases between them. The CDR3, as DNA: TGTGCCAGCAGTTCCGACTTAACAGGGTGGGGTTCACCCCTCCACTTT. Its translation is CASSSDLTGWGSPLHF.

The chain couples TRBV11-2 to TRBJ2-3; D perhaps matches TRBD2 (6 bases). The CDR3 runs to 15 residues. Germline loops: CDR1 SGHAT, CDR2 FQNNGV. V gave up 1 base and J gave up 6 bases, with 14 bases separating them. The CDR3 sequence: CASSLGAGARDTQYF. In DNA form, the CDR3 reads TGTGCCAGCAGCTTAGGAGCGGGCGCGCGGGATACGCAGTATTTT.

V is TRBV5-6 and J is TRBJ2-3, with 11 bases fitting TRBD2. Trimming took 6 bases from V and 10 from J; bases not matched to a gene: 22. The CDR3 covers 18 residues. CDR1 is SGHDT and CDR2 is YYEEEE in the germline V gene. CDR3 sequence reads: CASKFLAGGTQNPTSQYF. DNA of the CDR3: TGTGCCAGCAAATTCCTAGCGGGGGGTACCCAAAACCCCACATCGCAGTATTTT.

The V and J genes are TRBV4-3 and TRBJ2-4; 10 bases map to TRBD2. The CDR3 spans 17 residues. In germline, CDR1 is LGHNA, CDR2 YSLEER. V shed 1 base and J 8 bases; nucleotides not matched to a gene: 11. The CDR3 loop reads CASSQAWRAGGGDIQYF. CDR3 DNA: TGCGCCAGCAGCCAAGCCTGGCGAGCGGGGGGGGGTGACATTCAGTACTTC.

This clone came up a few times. The gene calls are TRBV4-3 and TRBJ2-1; TRBD2 matches 8 bases. The length of the CDR3 is 15 residues. Per the germline V gene, CDR1 is LGHNA and CDR2 is YSLEER. After removal of 3 bases from V and 7 bases from J, the junction contained 8 bases not matched to a gene. The CDR3 DNA follows: TGCGCCAGCAGCCACAGGGCGGGGGGAAGGAATGAGCAGTTCTTC. This codes for CASSHRAGGRNEQFF.

The rearrangement joins TRBV10-1 to TRBJ2-7; 9 nucleotides align to TRBD1. The length of the CDR3 is 18 residues. Trimming removed 3 bases from V and 4 bases from J; junction bases left unmatched: 16. Germline CDR1 reads WNHNN; CDR2 reads SYGVQD (reference sequence). CDR3 DNA: TGCGCCAGCAGTGATCAGGGACAGGGAGAGAAGTTTAGGTACGAGCAGTACTTC. This gives the protein CASSDQGQGEKFRYEQYF.

This sequence joins TRBV7-2 and TRBJ2-3; TRBD2 aligns across 7 bases. The V gene end was trimmed by 5 bases and the J gene end by 5 bases; junction bases not matched to a gene: 13. This CDR3 region has 16 residues. Per germline, CDR1 SGHTA and CDR2 FQGNSA. Written as DNA, the CDR3 is TGTGCCAGCAGCCGCCCTGCGGGACTAATAATAGATACGCAGTATTTT. This codes for CASSRPAGLIIDTQYF.

This sequence joins TRBV6-5 and TRBJ2-5; tentative D call: TRBD1 (5 bases). The ends were cut back, 0 bases at V and 0 bases at J, with 11 bases in the middle. The germline gives CDR1 MNHEY, CDR2 SVGAGI. The CDR3 is 16 residues long. The CDR3 spells CASSYSTELYQETQYF. In DNA form, the CDR3 reads TGTGCCAGCAGTTACTCGACAGAATTGTACCAAGAGACCCAGTACTTC.

The J gene is TRBJ1-1, the V gene TRBV19; D is perhaps TRBD1 (6 bases). V was trimmed by 3 bases and J by 3 bases, leaving 11 bases between them. CDR1 is LNHDA, CDR2 SQIVND, per germline (reference sequence). This CDR3 region has 14 residues. Here the CDR3 reads CASSIQGMDTEAFF. In DNA, the CDR3 is TGTGCCAGTAGTATCCAGGGGATGGACACTGAAGCTTTCTTT. The full variable domain, with the rest looked up from reference TRBV19 and TRBJ1-1, is DGGITQSPKYLFRKEGQNVTLSCEQNLNHDAMYWYRQDPGQGLRLIYYSQIVNDFQKGDIAEGYSVSREKKESFPLTVTSAQKNPTAFYLCASSIQGMDTEAFFGQGTRLTVV.

The V gene is TRBV30, the J gene TRBJ1-1, with TRBD1 matching over 8 bases. The CDR3 extends over 12 amino acids. The V segment lost 5 bases and the J segment 4 bases; nucleotides outside the gene matches: 3. The V gene's germline CDR1 is GTSNPN and CDR2 SVGIG (reference sequence). The CDR3 bases are TGTGCCTGGCGACAGGGGACCACTGAAGCTTTCTTT. This gives the protein CAWRQGTTEAFF.